This T cell receptor beta chain was sequenced in a study of T-cell reconstitution after alpha-beta-depleted transplantation in children. CDR1 is MNHEY and CDR2 is SVGEGT in the germline V gene. This CDR3 has 14 residues. Trimming removed 5 bases from V and 4 bases from J, with 12 bases in between. This clonotype appeared many times. Unique molecular identifiers tagged the TCRbeta library. MiXCR, run by TCRdb on the PCR reads, gives a single entry per CDR3 protein. The sample includes about 230,000 distinct CDR3 sequences, 12% of them seen just once. The chain is built from TRBV6-2 or TRBV6-3 and TRBJ1-5; perhaps TRBD1 as D (6 bases). The source of this sequence is a human donor who donated a stem cell graft to a child with acute lymphoblastic leukemia. The source material was PBMCs from the stem cell graft donor, sampled from the stem cell graft. In DNA form, the CDR3 reads TGTGCCAGCAGTCACCAACAGGGAAATCAGCCCCAGCATTTT. Translated, it gives CASSHQQGNQPQHF.